The clone carrying this T cell receptor (beta chain) was detected ten times or more. From the RACE reads, TCRdb called clonotypes with MiXCR, one entry per CDR3 protein. The sample contains 80,000 to 95,000 distinct CDR3 sequences, about 8.9% of which appear only once. This entry belongs to a study of human T cells and chemical hapten exposure. This CDR3 is 16 amino acids long. Germline CDR1 is MNHEY and CDR2 is SVGEGT. The V and J ends lost 6 bases and 1 base, in that order; junction bases with no gene match: 7. Time point denoted: pre-sensitization, week 0. Treatment indicated: therapeutic diphenylcyclopropenone sensitization with weekly scalp DPC.

V usage is TRBV6-2 or TRBV6-3 and J usage is TRBJ2-3; 10 nucleotides line up with TRBD2. The source was whole blood, collected in connection with sensitization to the hapten diphenylcyclopropenone (DPC). This TCR came from a woman aged 35 to 49 with alopecia areata. Some clones in this sample may be carry-over from other donors' samples. CDR3 in DNA: TGTGCCAGCAGACCTAGCGGGGGAGGCGGCACAGATACGCAGTATTTT. Amino acids: CASRPSGGGGTDTQYF.